This is a list of T cell receptor beta chains from one sample in a study of blood T cell repertoires in COVID-19. Profiling relied on immunoSEQ multiplex PCR, and the TCRdb table lists in-frame clones only, not all of them. The sample includes tens of thousands of clones, around 87% of them seen just once. The sample comprised peripheral blood. The receptors stem from a man aged 30 to 45 with active or convalescent COVID-19. Both conserved end residues are trimmed from each CDR3. The order of the fields is D gene, V gene, J gene, CDR3 protein. D genes are given only for firm matches.

d_gene: TRBD1
v_gene: TRBV7-3
j_gene: TRBJ2-2
CDR3aa: ASSLTGGTGELF

d_gene: TRBD1
v_gene: TRBV2
j_gene: TRBJ1-4
CDR3aa: ASRAGGFGEKLF

d_gene: TRBD1
v_gene: TRBV3-1/TRBV3-2
j_gene: TRBJ1-3
CDR3aa: ASSQAGQGIGGNTIY

d_gene: -
v_gene: TRBV19
j_gene: TRBJ2-4
CDR3aa: ASSRGRERENIQY

d_gene: -
v_gene: TRBV6-5
j_gene: TRBJ1-6
CDR3aa: ASSNDGGARSPLH

d_gene: TRBD1
v_gene: TRBV29-1
j_gene: TRBJ1-1
CDR3aa: SVKKGAGTEAF

d_gene: -
v_gene: TRBV21-1
j_gene: TRBJ1-5
CDR3aa: ASKGTTGGEGNQPQH

d_gene: -
v_gene: TRBV5-4
j_gene: TRBJ1-4
CDR3aa: ASSLYGRGRGEKLF

d_gene: -
v_gene: TRBV4-3
j_gene: TRBJ1-6
CDR3aa: ASSQEPGRGNSPLH

d_gene: -
v_gene: TRBV7-2
j_gene: TRBJ1-5
CDR3aa: ASSSGGPNQPQH

d_gene: -
v_gene: TRBV29-1
j_gene: TRBJ2-1
CDR3aa: SVIQTDSRNEQF

d_gene: TRBD1
v_gene: TRBV25-1
j_gene: TRBJ2-6
CDR3aa: AGTGQDISGANVLT

d_gene: -
v_gene: TRBV7-2
j_gene: TRBJ2-2
CDR3aa: ASSLSRANTGELF

d_gene: -
v_gene: TRBV5-6
j_gene: TRBJ2-1
CDR3aa: ASTSRTGIGQF

d_gene: TRBD1
v_gene: TRBV7-8
j_gene: TRBJ2-5
CDR3aa: ASRPGERTGGQETQY

d_gene: TRBD1
v_gene: TRBV6-5
j_gene: TRBJ1-6
CDR3aa: ASSYSKTGSGSPLH

d_gene: -
v_gene: TRBV7-2
j_gene: TRBJ1-1
CDR3aa: ASSLGREQEAF

d_gene: TRBD2
v_gene: TRBV24-1
j_gene: TRBJ2-1
CDR3aa: ATSEPGTSAEQF

d_gene: -
v_gene: TRBV5-4
j_gene: TRBJ2-3
CDR3aa: ASSGGLPLSITDTQY

d_gene: TRBD1
v_gene: TRBV18
j_gene: TRBJ2-1
CDR3aa: ASSPNPTGIGNEQF

d_gene: -
v_gene: TRBV25-1
j_gene: TRBJ2-4
CDR3aa: ASSDRLAKNIQY

d_gene: -
v_gene: TRBV13
j_gene: TRBJ2-3
CDR3aa: ASSLYSLVFDTQY

d_gene: TRBD1
v_gene: TRBV5-1
j_gene: TRBJ2-1
CDR3aa: ASSFKDRGPNEQF